This T cell receptor beta chain emerged from a study of T cells expressing NK-cell markers. In the case of this clonotype: Its target is unknown.

The germline V gene encodes CDR1 ENHRY and CDR2 SYGVKD. CDR3 length equals 14 residues. The study, taken as a whole, reports: Questions lingered over whether expanded NKG2C+ T cell clones were HCMV-specific.

TCRdb reprocessed the 5' RACE reads and keeps a single row for each CDR3 protein, giving no DNA. This sample contains about 540,000 distinct CDR3 sequences. Sequencing was performed on blood T cells: a sorted CD56 or NKG2C T cell subset, CD4+ or CD8+ T cells, or bulk PBMC T cells (not recorded which). The TCR comes from a man younger than 30 in good health. The rearrangement links TRBV10-3 to TRBJ1-4; the TCRdb D gene call, TRBD1, has no DNA to confirm it. The CDR3 is CAISGTGKGEKLFF.